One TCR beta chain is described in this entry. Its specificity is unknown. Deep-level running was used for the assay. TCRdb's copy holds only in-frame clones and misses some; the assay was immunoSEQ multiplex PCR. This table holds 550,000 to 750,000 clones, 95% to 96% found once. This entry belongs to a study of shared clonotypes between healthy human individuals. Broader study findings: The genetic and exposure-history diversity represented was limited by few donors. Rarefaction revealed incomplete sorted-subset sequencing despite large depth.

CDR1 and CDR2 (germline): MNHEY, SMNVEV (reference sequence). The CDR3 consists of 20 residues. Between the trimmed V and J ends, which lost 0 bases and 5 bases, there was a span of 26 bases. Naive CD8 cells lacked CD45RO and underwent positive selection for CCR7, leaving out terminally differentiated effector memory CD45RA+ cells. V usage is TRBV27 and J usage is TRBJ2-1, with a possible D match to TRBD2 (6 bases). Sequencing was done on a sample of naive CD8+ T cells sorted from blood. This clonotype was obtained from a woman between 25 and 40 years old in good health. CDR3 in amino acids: CASSLSISDYPSVVDNEQFF. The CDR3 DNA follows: TGTGCCAGCAGTTTATCCATTTCGGACTACCCCTCAGTTGTAGACAATGAGCAGTTCTTC.